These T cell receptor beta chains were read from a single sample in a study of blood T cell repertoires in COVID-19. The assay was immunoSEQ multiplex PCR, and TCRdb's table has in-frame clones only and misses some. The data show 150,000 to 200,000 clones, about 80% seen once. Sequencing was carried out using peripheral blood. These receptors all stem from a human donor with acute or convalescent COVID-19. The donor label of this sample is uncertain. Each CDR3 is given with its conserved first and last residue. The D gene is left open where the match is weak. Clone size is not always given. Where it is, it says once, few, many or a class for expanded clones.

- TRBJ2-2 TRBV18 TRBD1 CASSPLRQGGNTGELFF TGTGCCAGCTCACCCCTCCGACAGGGGGGTAACACCGGGGAGCTGTTTTTT
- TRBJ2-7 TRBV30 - CAWGGNSYEQYF TGTGCCTGGGGCGGGAACTCCTACGAGCAGTACTTC
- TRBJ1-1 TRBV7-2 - CASSLYTGEAFF TGTGCCAGCAGCTTATATACAGGGGAAGCTTTCTTT
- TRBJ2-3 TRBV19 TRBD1 CASSRPGQGRDTQYF TGTGCCAGTAGTAGGCCGGGACAGGGAAGGGATACGCAGTATTTT
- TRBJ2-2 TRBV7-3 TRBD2 CASSLTWASGANTGELFF TGTGCCAGCAGCTTAACGTGGGCTAGCGGGGCGAACACCGGGGAGCTGTTTTTT
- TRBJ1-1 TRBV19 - CASSIWGRKTNTEAFF TGTGCCAGTAGTATCTGGGGCAGGAAGACCAACACTGAAGCTTTCTTT
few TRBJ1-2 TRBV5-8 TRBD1 CASSLDREFYGYTF TGTGCCAGCAGCTTAGACAGGGAATTCTATGGCTACACCTTC
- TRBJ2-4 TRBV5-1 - CASSLTPRDLIYF TGCGCCAGCAGCCTCACACCGCGGGATTTGATATACTTC
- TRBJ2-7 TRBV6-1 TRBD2 CASSERLAGTREQYF TGTGCCAGCAGTGAACGACTAGCGGGGACTCGGGAGCAGTACTTC
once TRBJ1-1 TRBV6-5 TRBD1 CASSTTGGSTEAFF TGTGCCAGCAGTACAACAGGGGGCTCCACTGAAGCTTTCTTT
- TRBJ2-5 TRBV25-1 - CASSDEAAQYQETQYF TGTGCCAGCAGTGATGAAGCGGCCCAGTACCAAGAGACCCAGTACTTC
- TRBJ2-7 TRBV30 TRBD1 CAWSGTVLYEQYF TGTGCCTGGAGCGGGACAGTCCTCTACGAGCAGTACTTC
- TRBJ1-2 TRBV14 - CASSQSYGYTF TGTGCCAGCAGCCAATCGTATGGCTACACCTTC
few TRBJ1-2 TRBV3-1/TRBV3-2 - CASSPHDRFGYGYTF TGTGCCAGCAGCCCCCACGACAGGTTTGGCTATGGCTACACCTTC
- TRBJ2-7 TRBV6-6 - CASSRNLGAGSSYEQYF TGTGCCAGCAGTCGGAACTTGGGGGCGGGTAGCTCCTACGAGCAGTACTTC
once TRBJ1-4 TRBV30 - CAWSGVIEKLFF TGTGCCTGGAGTGGTGTAATTGAAAAACTGTTTTTT
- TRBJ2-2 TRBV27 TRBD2 CASSHSGRGTGELFF TGTGCCAGCAGTCATAGCGGGAGGGGCACCGGGGAGCTGTTTTTT
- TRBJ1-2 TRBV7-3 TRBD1 CASSLTGQAGYTF TGTGCCAGCAGCTTAACCGGACAGGCTGGCTACACCTTC
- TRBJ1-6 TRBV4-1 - CASSRGLLMMALHF TGCGCCAGCAGCCGGGGCCTCCTGATGATGGCCCTCCACTTT
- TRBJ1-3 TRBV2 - CASVTGLSGNTIYF TGTGCCAGCGTTACAGGGTTATCTGGAAACACCATATATTTT
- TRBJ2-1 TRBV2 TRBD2 CASRSRDYGYNEQFF TGTGCCAGCAGATCCCGGGACTACGGATACAATGAGCAGTTCTTC
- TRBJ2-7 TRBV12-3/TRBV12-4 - CASSIQSNYEQYF TGTGCCAGCAGTATACAGAGTAACTACGAGCAGTACTTC
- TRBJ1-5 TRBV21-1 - CASSKEGDRVHQPQHF TGTGCCAGCAGCAAAGAGGGCGACAGGGTCCATCAGCCCCAGCATTTT
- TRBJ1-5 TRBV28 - CASSLGGFSNQPQHF TGTGCCAGCAGTTTAGGAGGGTTTAGCAATCAGCCCCAGCATTTT
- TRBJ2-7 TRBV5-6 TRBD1 CASSLPTGGREQYF TGTGCCAGCAGCTTGCCGACAGGGGGCCGCGAGCAGTACTTC
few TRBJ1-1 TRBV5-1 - CASSWGVEAGEAFF TGCGCCAGCAGCTGGGGTGTGGAGGCCGGTGAAGCTTTCTTT
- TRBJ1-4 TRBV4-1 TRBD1 CASSQTGGRTPGDEKLFF TGCGCCAGCAGCCAAACAGGGGGCCGGACCCCGGGGGATGAAAAACTGTTTTTT
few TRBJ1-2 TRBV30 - CARGEAANNGYTF TGTGCCCGGGGGGAGGCAGCTAATAATGGCTACACCTTC
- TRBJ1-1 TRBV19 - CATSPMWVRVNTEAFF TGTGCCACCTCTCCCATGTGGGTTCGGGTGAACACTGAAGCTTTCTTT
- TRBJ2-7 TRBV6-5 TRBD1 CASRLGQGYEQYF TGTGCCAGCAGGTTGGGACAGGGTTACGAGCAGTACTTC
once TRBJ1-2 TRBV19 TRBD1 CASSTLPGQEVVGYTF TGTGCCAGTAGTACACTTCCGGGACAGGAGGTCGTCGGCTACACCTTC
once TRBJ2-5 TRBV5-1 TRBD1 CASSPQGAQETQYF TGCGCCAGCAGCCCCCAGGGGGCCCAAGAGACCCAGTACTTC
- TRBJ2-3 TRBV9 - CASSVGLRTDTQYF TGTGCCAGCAGCGTAGGACTGCGCACAGATACGCAGTATTTT
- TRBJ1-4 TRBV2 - CASSPGSEKLFF TGTGCCAGCAGCCCTGGGAGCGAAAAACTGTTTTTT
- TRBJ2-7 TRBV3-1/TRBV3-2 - CASSQDGREQYF TGTGCCAGCAGCCAAGATGGGCGCGAGCAGTACTTC
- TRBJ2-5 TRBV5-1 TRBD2 CASSVGTIQETQYF TGCGCCAGCAGCGTAGGGACTATCCAAGAGACCCAGTACTTC
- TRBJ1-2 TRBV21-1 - CASSKYAGAITGYTF TGTGCCAGCAGCAAATATGCAGGGGCAATTACAGGCTACACCTTC
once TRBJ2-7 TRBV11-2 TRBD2 CASSLDSGLTYEQYF TGTGCCAGCAGCTTAGATAGCGGGCTAACCTACGAGCAGTACTTC
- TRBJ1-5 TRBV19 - CASSSLDSANQPQHF TGTGCCAGTAGCTCCCTCGACAGCGCCAATCAGCCCCAGCATTTT
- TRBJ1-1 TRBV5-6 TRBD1 CASSLTPGQGNTEAFF TGTGCCAGCAGCTTGACTCCGGGACAGGGGAACACTGAAGCTTTCTTT
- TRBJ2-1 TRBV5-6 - CASSLGQLTYNEQFF TGTGCCAGCAGCTTAGGACAGCTCACCTACAATGAGCAGTTCTTC
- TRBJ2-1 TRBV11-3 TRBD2 CASSPTSGARYEQFF TGTGCCAGCAGCCCGACTAGCGGGGCGCGGTATGAGCAGTTCTTC
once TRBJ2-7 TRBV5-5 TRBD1 CAREGGSNSYEQYF TGTGCCAGAGAAGGGGGCTCCAACTCCTACGAGCAGTACTTC
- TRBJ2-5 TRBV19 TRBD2 CASSIMRSGGQETQYF TGTGCCAGTAGTATAATGCGTAGCGGGGGGCAAGAGACCCAGTACTTC
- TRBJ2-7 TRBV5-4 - CASSLGVYEQYF TGTGCCAGCAGCTTGGGCGTGTACGAGCAGTACTTC
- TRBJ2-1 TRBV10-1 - CASSPGPGRDYNEQFF TGCGCCAGCAGCCCAGGGCCTGGGCGGGATTACAATGAGCAGTTCTTC
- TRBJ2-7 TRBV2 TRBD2 CASSATSGRYEQYF TGTGCCAGCAGTGCAACTAGCGGGCGCTACGAGCAGTACTTC
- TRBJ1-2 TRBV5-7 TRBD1 CASSPQDREKTNYGYTF TGTGCCAGCAGCCCTCAGGACAGGGAAAAGACTAACTATGGCTACACCTTC
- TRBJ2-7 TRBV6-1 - CASSDPGTYEQYF TGTGCCAGCAGTGACCCCGGGACCTACGAGCAGTACTTC
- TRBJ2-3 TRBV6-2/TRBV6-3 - CASSPGSDTQYF TGTGCCAGCAGTCCAGGGTCAGATACGCAGTATTTT